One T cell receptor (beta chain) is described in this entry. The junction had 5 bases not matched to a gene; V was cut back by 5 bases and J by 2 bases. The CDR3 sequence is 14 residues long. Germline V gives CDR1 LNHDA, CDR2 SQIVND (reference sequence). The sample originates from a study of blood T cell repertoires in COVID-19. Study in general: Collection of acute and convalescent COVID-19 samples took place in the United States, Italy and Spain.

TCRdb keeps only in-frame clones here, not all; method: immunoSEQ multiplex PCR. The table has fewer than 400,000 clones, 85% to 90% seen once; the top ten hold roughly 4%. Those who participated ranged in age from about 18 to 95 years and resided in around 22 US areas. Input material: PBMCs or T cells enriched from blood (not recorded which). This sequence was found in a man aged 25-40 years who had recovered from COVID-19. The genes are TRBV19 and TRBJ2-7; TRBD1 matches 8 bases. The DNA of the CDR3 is TGTGCCAGTAGTCAGGGCAGGGGGCCCTACGAGCAGTACTTC. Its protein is CASSQGRGPYEQYF.